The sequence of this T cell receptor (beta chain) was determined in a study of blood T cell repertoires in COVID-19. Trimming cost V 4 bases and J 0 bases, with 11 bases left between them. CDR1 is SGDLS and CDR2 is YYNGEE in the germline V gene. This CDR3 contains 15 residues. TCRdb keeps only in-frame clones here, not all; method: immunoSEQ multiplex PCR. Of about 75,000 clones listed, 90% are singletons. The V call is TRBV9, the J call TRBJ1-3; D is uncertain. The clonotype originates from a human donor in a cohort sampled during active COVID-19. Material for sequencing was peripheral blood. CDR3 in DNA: TGTGCCAGCAGCCTATCCGGGTCCTCTGGAAACACCATATATTTT. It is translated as CASSLSGSSGNTIYF.